The following is a TCR beta chain sequence with its context. The data were obtained in a study of blood T cell repertoires in COVID-19. Across the whole study: From the United States, Italy and Spain came samples of acute and convalescent COVID-19. The cDNA or gDNA used as material had been derived from T cells, B-cell-depleted T cells, or PBMCs.

Germline CDR1 reads MNHEY; CDR2 reads SMNVEV (reference sequence). The CDR3 has 15 amino acids. Trimming cost V 10 bases and J 7 bases; bases outside gene matches: 12. Per the original data handling: Nucleated cell number was recorded as an estimate derived from reference gene primer amplification. Sequencing used immunoSEQ multiplex PCR; TCRdb keeps in-frame clones, though not all of them. V and J calls and clone size come straight from that table; D and trimming were deduced from the DNA. The sample yields about 50,000 clones, around 90% seen once. This rearrangement joins TRBV27 to TRBJ1-6; 8 bases map to TRBD1. The TCR was taken from a man aged 50 to 59 with active COVID-19. Input material: peripheral blood. CDR3 region: CATSIAGTGNSPLHF. The CDR3, as DNA: TGTGCCACCAGCATTGCCGGGACAGGCAATTCACCCCTCCACTTT.